A single sample gave rise to the 19 T cell receptor beta chains below, sequenced in a study of tissue T cells after allogeneic stem cell transplantation. Sequenced by immunoSEQ multiplex PCR; TCRdb stores in-frame clones only, minus some. The table shows under 9,000 clones, with approximately 52% occurring only once. Time point here: mouse harvest day 7 after allogeneic transplant. The graft held 10^6 splenic CD5+ T cells and 10^7 T-cell-depleted bone marrow cells. The specimen was lymph node tissue. These receptors were collected from a female BALB/c mouse given C57BL/6 T cells with graft-versus-host disease after an allogeneic hematopoietic cell transplant.

There are a few counts of this clone. Mouse gene names and germline throughout. The read is 1 residue too short to cover the CDR3 end, so that end is filled in from the germline J gene. The genes are TRBV12-2 and TRBJ2-7, with 12 positions matching TRBD1. With V trimmed by 1 base and J by 6 bases, 3 bases remained unmatched. CDR3 size: 14 residues. Per the germline V gene, CDR1 is SGHLS and CDR2 is HYDKME. The part of the CDR3 DNA that was read is TGTGCCAGCTCTCTAGGGACAGGGGGCAGTGAACAGTAC. Its translation: CASSLGTGGSEQY. The CDR3 in full is CASSLGTGGSEQYF. The full variable domain, with the rest looked up from reference TRBV12-2 and TRBJ2-7, is NSGVVQSPRYIIKGKGERSILKCIPISGHLSVAWYQQTQGQELKFFIQHYDKMERDKGNLPSRFSVQQFDDYHSEMNMSALELEDSAVYFCASSLGTGGSEQYFGPGTRLTVL.

Worth noting for this clone: The genes are named according to mouse. The CDR3 end lies 1 residue beyond the end of the read and is filled in from the germline J gene. The chain joins TRBV13-2 to TRBJ2-4, with D unresolved. V was clipped by 2 bases and J by 4 bases, with 5 bases between them. The CDR3 runs to 12 residues. Per the germline V gene, CDR1 is NNHNN and CDR2 is SYGAGS (reference sequence). The CDR3 sequence is CASGDQKNTLYF. The DNA read from the CDR3 is TGTGCCAGCGGTGACCAGAAAAACACCTTGTAC.

About this clone: Gene labels here are mouse ones. The part of the CDR3 DNA that was read is TGTGCCAGCTCTCTCGCCAGTGCAGAAACGCTGTAT. Translating gives CASSLASAETLY. The full CDR3 sequence reads CASSLASAETLYF. The chain recombines TRBV12-2 with TRBJ2-3, with D hard to call. The sequenced fragment ends 1 residue before the CDR3 boundary, so the rest is inferred from the germline J gene. V lost 0 bases, J lost 0 bases, and 3 bases lay in between. CDR1 is SGHLS and CDR2 is HYDKME in the germline V gene. CDR3 size: 13 residues.

This clone was detected only a few times. Gene names denote mouse genes. The read is 1 residue too short to cover the CDR3 end, so that end is filled in from the germline J gene. This chain links TRBV26 with TRBJ1-3, with a weak D call TRBD1 (6 bases). The CDR3 runs 15 residues. V was shortened by 3 bases and J by 0 bases, with 9 bases between the two germline ends. Germline values: CDR1 KGHPV, CDR2 FQNQEV (reference sequence). This CDR3 reads CASSLPQGSGNTLYF. The part of the CDR3 DNA that was read is TGTGCCAGCAGTCTTCCACAGGGTTCTGGAAATACGCTCTAT.

A remark on this clone: These gene names are mouse names. Read coverage stops 1 residue before the CDR3 terminus; the germline J gene supplies the remainder. The rearrangement links TRBV1 to TRBJ1-1; TRBD1 aligns across 9 bases. V lost 3 bases, J lost 7 bases, and 6 bases stayed unmatched. Germline loops: CDR1 NSQYPW, CDR2 LRSPGD (reference sequence). The CDR3 extends over 14 amino acids. CDR3 region: CTCSARDRAGEVFF. The CDR3 bases that were read are TGCACCTGCAGTGCGCGGGACAGGGCGGGAGAAGTCTTC.

Regarding this clone: Each gene name is a mouse one. The CDR3 bases that were read are TGTGCCAGCAGGCCGGGGGGGCGCGAGGCAGAAACGCTGTAT. Translation gives CASRPGGREAETLY. The full CDR3 is CASRPGGREAETLYF. The chain joins TRBV26 to TRBJ2-3, with TRBD2 identical over 8 bases. The sequence runs out 1 residue before the end of the CDR3; the remainder is reconstructed from the germline J gene. Germline values: CDR1 KGHPV, CDR2 FQNQEV (reference sequence). The CDR3 is 15 residues long. The J segment lost 3 bases and the V segment lost 6 bases, leaving 8 bases of the junction unmatched. Based on the CDR3 plus reference TRBV26 and TRBJ2-3, the full variable domain is NSKVIQTPRYLVKGQGQKAKMRCIPEKGHPVVFWYQQNKNNEFKFLINFQNQEVLQQIDMTEKRFSAECPSNSPCSLEIQSSEAGDSALYLCASRPGGREAETLYFGSGTRLTVL.

This clone was recorded a few times. Gene names denote mouse genes. The read halts 1 residue ahead of the CDR3 end, with the missing end drawn from the germline J gene. This chain joins TRBV21 and TRBJ2-7, with D perhaps TRBD1 (5 bases). TRBV21 is recorded as an ORF, its role being uncertain. The CDR3 is 13 residues long. V gave up 6 bases and J gave up 3 bases, with 12 bases separating them. The sequenced CDR3 bases are TGTGCTAGCAGCCCAGGGTGGGACTATGAACAGTAC. Translated: CASSPGWDYEQY. The CDR3 reads in full as CASSPGWDYEQYF.

Within the sample, this clone is medium-sized. Gene names denote mouse genes. Coverage ceases 1 residue before the CDR3 finishes, and the germline J gene fills in the end. The chain recombines TRBV26 with TRBJ1-5, with TRBD1 identical over 7 bases. This CDR3 is built from 13 residues. With 6 bases clipped from V and 6 bases from J, the junction kept 5 bases outside the gene matches. Germline values: CDR1 KGHPV, CDR2 FQNQEV (reference sequence). Incomplete CDR3 DNA: TGTGCCAGCAGCCGGGACAGAATCCAGGCTCCGCTT. It translates to CASSRDRIQAPL. In full, the CDR3 is CASSRDRIQAPLF.

As concerns this clone: Germline and genes here are mouse. The CDR3 end falls 1 residue outside the read, so it is completed with the germline J gene. The chain carries TRBV26 and TRBJ1-1; D might be TRBD1 (6 bases). The V gene lost 3 bases and the J gene lost 0 bases, with 8 bases spanning the gap. The CDR3 contains 14 residues. Germline CDR1 and CDR2: KGHPV and FQNQEV (reference sequence). CDR3 DNA (partial): TGTGCCAGCAGTCTACAGGGTTCAAACACAGAAGTCTTC. This codes for CASSLQGSNTEVF. The complete CDR3 protein is CASSLQGSNTEVFF.

A note on this clone: Germline and genes here are mouse. The read ends 1 residue before the CDR3 terminus; that terminus is restored from the germline J gene. This chain links TRBV26 with TRBJ2-7; 9 bases are shared with TRBD2. Trimming took 3 bases from V and 6 from J; bases not matched to a gene: 3. Germline V CDR1 and CDR2: KGHPV, FQNQEV (reference sequence). The CDR3 has 13 amino acids. CDR3 protein: CASSLGTGFEQYF. The covered CDR3 bases are TGTGCCAGCAGTCTCGGGACTGGGTTTGAACAGTAC.

This clone came up a few times. Mouse gene names apply. The DNA ends 1 residue before the CDR3 does, and the rest of the CDR3 is filled in from the germline J gene. The chain couples TRBV26 to TRBJ1-3; 10 positions agree with TRBD1. Looked up from germline, CDR1 is KGHPV and CDR2 is FQNQEV (reference sequence). The trim removed 7 bases at V and 4 bases at J, leaving 4 bases unmatched. The CDR3 is 14 amino acids. Incomplete CDR3 DNA: TGTGCCAGCATCGACAGGGGGCTGGGAAATACGCTCTAT. It translates to CASIDRGLGNTLY. The whole CDR3 is CASIDRGLGNTLYF.

A note on this clone: Gene names are the mouse ones. The DNA ends 1 residue before the CDR3 does, and the rest of the CDR3 is filled in from the germline J gene. The gene calls are TRBV3 and TRBJ1-4, with 12 bases matching TRBD1. Germline V gene sequence: CDR1 SNHLY, CDR2 FYNGKV (reference sequence). J gave up 7 bases and V 4 bases, and 4 bases lay outside the gene matches. There are 15 residues in the CDR3. Partial CDR3 DNA: TGTGCCAGCAGCTGGGACAGGGGGCACGGCGAAAGATTATTT. It encodes CASSWDRGHGERLF. The CDR3 reads in full as CASSWDRGHGERLFF.

This clone has more than one count but fewer than ten. Genes and germline are mouse. The read finishes 1 residue shy of the CDR3 end, and the germline J gene is used to complete it. The chain joins TRBV1 to TRBJ2-7, with D perhaps matching TRBD1 (6 bases). This CDR3 has 11 residues. The V end lost 5 bases, the J end lost 6 bases, and 8 bases lay between the germline ends. Germline lookup yields CDR1 NSQYPW and CDR2 LRSPGD (reference sequence). The CDR3 loop is CTCSHRVEQYF. Incomplete CDR3 DNA: TGCACCTGCAGTCACAGGGTTGAACAGTAC.

In the case of this clone: Gene names denote mouse genes. The part of the CDR3 DNA that was read is TGTGCCAGCGGAGACAGGGCAAACACAGAAGTCTTC. This encodes CASGDRANTEVF. The entire CDR3 protein reads CASGDRANTEVFF. This chain joins TRBV14 and TRBJ1-1, with 7 bases aligning to TRBD1. The missing CDR3 end, 1 residue past where the read stops, is filled in from the germline J gene. Looked up from germline, CDR1 is SGHDT and CDR2 is FRDEAV. The CDR3 runs 13 residues. After removal of 7 bases from V and 0 bases from J, the junction contained 3 bases not matched to a gene.

Details on this clone: Gene names refer to mouse genes. Read sequence stops 1 residue before the CDR3 end, and the germline J gene provides the missing end. The chain recombines TRBV3 with TRBJ2-3; 11 positions agree with TRBD2. Germline CDR1 and CDR2: SNHLY and FYNGKV (reference sequence). The J segment lost 5 bases and the V segment lost 5 bases, leaving 6 bases of the junction unmatched. The CDR3 is 15 residues long. Incomplete CDR3 DNA: TGTGCCAGCAGCCCCGGACTGGGGGGTAGAGAAACGCTGTAT. This gives the protein CASSPGLGGRETLY. The whole CDR3 region reads CASSPGLGGRETLYF.

Of note for this clone: Gene names and germline refer to mouse. The CDR3 extends 1 residue past the end of the read, so its final part is completed from the germline J gene. V is TRBV1 and J is TRBJ1-1, with D possibly TRBD1 on 6 matching bases. The length of the CDR3 is 14 residues. The V end lost 0 bases, the J end lost 1 base, and 6 bases lay between the germline ends. The germline gives CDR1 NSQYPW, CDR2 LRSPGD (reference sequence). The CDR3 here is CTCSADRGNTEVFF. The DNA read from the CDR3 is TGCACCTGCAGTGCAGACAGGGGGAACACAGAAGTCTTC.

With regard to this clone: The gene symbols are mouse symbols. The read ends 1 residue early relative to the CDR3; the germline J gene fills the gap. The rearrangement uses TRBV13-2 and TRBJ2-4; 14 positions match TRBD2. Germline trimming cut 3 bases from V and 2 bases from J; bases unmatched to any gene: 5. From germline, CDR1 is NNHNN and CDR2 SYGAGS (reference sequence). The CDR3 length is 17 residues. The CDR3 sequence: CASGGDWGGAYQNTLYF. CDR3 DNA, as far as it was read: TGTGCCAGCGGTGGGGACTGGGGGGGCGCCTATCAAAACACCTTGTAC.

Comments on this clone: Gene names denote mouse genes. The CDR3 end is not reached by the read, which stops 1 residue before it; the germline J gene fills it in. The chain has TRBV15 and TRBJ2-5; TRBD2 agrees at 10 bases. CDR1 is SGHND, CDR2 FRSKSL, per germline. The CDR3 is made up of 16 amino acids. The ends lost 5 bases at V and 0 bases at J; junction bases unmatched: 5. CDR3 loop: CASSRLGGLNQDTQYF. Incomplete CDR3 DNA: TGTGCCAGCAGTCGACTGGGGGGCCTTAACCAAGACACCCAGTAC.

This clone was seen only a few times. Germline and genes here are mouse. The CDR3 end lies 1 residue beyond the end of the read and is filled in from the germline J gene. The chain has TRBV31 and TRBJ2-1; D is tentatively TRBD1 or TRBD2 (5 bases each). The CDR3 is made up of 14 amino acids. With 0 bases removed from V and 1 base from J, the gap between germline ends came to 7 bases. Germline loops: CDR1 GKSSPN, CDR2 SITVG. Incomplete CDR3 DNA: TGTGCCTGGAGTCTTCGGGGGAACTATGCTGAGCAGTTC. This encodes CAWSLRGNYAEQF. The whole CDR3 is CAWSLRGNYAEQFF.